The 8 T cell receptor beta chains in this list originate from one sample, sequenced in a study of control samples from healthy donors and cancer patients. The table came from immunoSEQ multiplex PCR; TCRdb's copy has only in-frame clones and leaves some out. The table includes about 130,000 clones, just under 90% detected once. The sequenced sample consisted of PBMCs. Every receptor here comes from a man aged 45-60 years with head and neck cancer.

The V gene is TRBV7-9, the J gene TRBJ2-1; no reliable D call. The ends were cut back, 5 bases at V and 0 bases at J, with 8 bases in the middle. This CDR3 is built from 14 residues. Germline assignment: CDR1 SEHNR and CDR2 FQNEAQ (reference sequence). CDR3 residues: CASSQENSYNEQFF. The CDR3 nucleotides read TGTGCCAGCAGCCAGGAGAACTCCTACAATGAGCAGTTCTTC.

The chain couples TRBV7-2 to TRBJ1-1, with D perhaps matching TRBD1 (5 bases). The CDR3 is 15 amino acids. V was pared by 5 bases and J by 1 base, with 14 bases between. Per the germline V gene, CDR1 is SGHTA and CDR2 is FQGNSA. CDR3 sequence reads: CASSAWVTGNTEAFF. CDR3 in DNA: TGTGCCAGCAGCGCCTGGGTCACAGGGAACACTGAAGCTTTCTTT.

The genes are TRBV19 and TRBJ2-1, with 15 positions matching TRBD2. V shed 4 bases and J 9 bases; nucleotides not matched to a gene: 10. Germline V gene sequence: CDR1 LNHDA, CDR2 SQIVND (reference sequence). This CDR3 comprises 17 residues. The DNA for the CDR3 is TGTGCCAGTAGTACCTGGACTAGCGGGGGGGATTTGGGTGAGCAGTTCTTC. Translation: CASSTWTSGGDLGEQFF.

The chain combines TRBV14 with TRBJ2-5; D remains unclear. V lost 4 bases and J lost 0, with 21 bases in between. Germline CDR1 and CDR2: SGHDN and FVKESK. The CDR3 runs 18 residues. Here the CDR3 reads CASSPFGWRITDQETQYF. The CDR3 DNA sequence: TGTGCCAGCAGCCCGTTCGGTTGGAGAATTACCGACCAAGAGACCCAGTACTTC.

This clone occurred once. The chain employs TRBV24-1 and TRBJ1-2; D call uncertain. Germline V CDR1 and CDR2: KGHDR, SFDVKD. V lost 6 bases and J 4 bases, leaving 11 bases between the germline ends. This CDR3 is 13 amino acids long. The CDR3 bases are TGTGCCACCAGTAGTGGTCGGACCTATGGCTACACCTTC. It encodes CATSSGRTYGYTF.

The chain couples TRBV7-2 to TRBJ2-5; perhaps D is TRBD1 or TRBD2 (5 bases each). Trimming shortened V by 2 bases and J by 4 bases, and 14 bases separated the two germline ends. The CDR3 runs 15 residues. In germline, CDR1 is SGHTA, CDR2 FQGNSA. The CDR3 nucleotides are TGTGCCAGCAGCTTACGGCAGGGACGTCGAGAGACCCAGTACTTC. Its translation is CASSLRQGRRETQYF.

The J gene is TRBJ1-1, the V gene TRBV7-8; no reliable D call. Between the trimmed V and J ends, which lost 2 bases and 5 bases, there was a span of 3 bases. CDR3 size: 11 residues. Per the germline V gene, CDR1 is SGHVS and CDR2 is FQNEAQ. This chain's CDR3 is CASSLTTEAFF. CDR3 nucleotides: TGTGCCAGCAGCTTAACGACTGAAGCTTTCTTT.

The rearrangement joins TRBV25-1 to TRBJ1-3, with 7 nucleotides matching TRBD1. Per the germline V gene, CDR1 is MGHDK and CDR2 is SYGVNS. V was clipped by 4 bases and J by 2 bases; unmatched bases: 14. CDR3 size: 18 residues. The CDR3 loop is CASSGGNLAGTAGNTIYF. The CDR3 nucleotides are TGTGCCAGCAGTGGAGGTAATCTGGCCGGGACAGCTGGAAACACCATATATTTT.